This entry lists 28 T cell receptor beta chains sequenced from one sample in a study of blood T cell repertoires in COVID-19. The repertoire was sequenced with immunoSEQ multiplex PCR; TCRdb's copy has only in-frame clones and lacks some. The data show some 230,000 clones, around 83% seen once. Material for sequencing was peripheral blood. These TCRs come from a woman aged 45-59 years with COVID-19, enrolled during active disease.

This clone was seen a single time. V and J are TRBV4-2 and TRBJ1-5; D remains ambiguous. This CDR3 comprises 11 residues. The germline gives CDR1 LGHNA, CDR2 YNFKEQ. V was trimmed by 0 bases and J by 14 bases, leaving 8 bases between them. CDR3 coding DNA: TGTGCCAGCAGCCAAGATGCGCCTGAGCATTTT. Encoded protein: CASSQDAPEHF.

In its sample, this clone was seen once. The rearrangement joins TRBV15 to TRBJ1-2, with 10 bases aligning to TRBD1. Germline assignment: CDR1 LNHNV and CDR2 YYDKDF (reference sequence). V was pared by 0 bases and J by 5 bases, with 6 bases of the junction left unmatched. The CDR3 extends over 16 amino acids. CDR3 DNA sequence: TGTGCCACCAGCAGAGATTCTTTGGACAGGGGGTATGGCTACACCTTC. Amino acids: CATSRDSLDRGYGYTF.

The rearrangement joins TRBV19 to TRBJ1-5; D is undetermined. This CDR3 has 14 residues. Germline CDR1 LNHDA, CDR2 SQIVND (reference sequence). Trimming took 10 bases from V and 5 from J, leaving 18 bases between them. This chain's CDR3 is CATQKGSGHQPQHF. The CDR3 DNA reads TGTGCCACCCAAAAAGGTAGTGGGCATCAGCCCCAGCATTTT.

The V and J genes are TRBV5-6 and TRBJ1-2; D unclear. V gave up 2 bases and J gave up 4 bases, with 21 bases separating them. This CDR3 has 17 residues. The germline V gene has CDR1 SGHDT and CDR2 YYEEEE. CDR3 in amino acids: CASSFGTASRRFYGYTF. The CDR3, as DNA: TGTGCCAGCAGCTTTGGAACAGCCTCGCGGAGGTTCTATGGCTACACCTTC.

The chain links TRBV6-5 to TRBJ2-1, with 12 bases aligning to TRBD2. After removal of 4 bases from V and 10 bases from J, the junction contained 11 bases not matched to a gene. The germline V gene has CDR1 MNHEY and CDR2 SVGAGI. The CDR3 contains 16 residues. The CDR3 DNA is TGTGCCAGCAGTTTTCTGACTAGCGGGGGATCCCGGGAGCAGTTCTTC. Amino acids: CASSFLTSGGSREQFF.

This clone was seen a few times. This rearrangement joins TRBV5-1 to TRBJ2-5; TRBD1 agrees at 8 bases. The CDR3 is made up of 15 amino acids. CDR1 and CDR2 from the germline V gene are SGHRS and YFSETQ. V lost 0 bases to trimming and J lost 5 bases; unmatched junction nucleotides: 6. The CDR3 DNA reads TGCGCCAGCAGCTTGGAGCCAGGGGGCGGGGAGACCCAGTACTTC. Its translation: CASSLEPGGGETQYF.

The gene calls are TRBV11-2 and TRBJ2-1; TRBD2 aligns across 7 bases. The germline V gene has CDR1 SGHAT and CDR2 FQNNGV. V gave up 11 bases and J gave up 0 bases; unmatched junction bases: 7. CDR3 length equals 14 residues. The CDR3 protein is CAPPGGSSYNEQFF. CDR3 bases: TGTGCCCCCCCCGGGGGGAGCTCCTACAATGAGCAGTTCTTC.

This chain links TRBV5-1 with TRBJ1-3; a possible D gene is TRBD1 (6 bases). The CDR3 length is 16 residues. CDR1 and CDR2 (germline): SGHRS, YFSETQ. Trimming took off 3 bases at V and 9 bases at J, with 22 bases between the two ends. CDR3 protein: CASSSSQTGPGGTIYF. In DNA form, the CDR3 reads TGCGCCAGCAGCTCCTCCCAGACAGGCCCTGGGGGCACCATATATTTT.

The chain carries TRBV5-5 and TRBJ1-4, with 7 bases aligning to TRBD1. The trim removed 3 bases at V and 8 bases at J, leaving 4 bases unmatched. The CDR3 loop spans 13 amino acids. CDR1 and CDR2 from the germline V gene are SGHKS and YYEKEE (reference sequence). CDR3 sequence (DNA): TGTGCCAGCAGCTCCGGGACAGCGGAAAAACTGTTTTTT. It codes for CASSSGTAEKLFF.

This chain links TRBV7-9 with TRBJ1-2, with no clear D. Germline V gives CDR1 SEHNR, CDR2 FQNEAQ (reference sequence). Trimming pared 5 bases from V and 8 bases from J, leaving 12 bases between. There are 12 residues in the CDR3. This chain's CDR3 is CASSERAQGYTF. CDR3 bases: TGTGCCAGCAGCGAGAGGGCCCAAGGCTACACCTTC.

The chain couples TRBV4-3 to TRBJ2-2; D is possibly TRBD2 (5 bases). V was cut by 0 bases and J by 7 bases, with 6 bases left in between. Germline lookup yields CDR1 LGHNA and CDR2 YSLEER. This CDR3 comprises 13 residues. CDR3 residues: CASSQDRDGELFF. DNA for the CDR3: TGCGCCAGCAGCCAAGATCGGGACGGGGAGCTGTTTTTT.

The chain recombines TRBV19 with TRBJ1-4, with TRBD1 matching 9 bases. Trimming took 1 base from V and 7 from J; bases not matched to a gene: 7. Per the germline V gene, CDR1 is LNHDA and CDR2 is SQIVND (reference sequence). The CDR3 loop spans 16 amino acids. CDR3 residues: CASSIVPGTGSEKLFF. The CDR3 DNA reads TGTGCCAGTAGTATAGTGCCCGGGACAGGGAGTGAAAAACTGTTTTTT.

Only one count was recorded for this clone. The CDR3 region is CASSSAAGVNTEAFF. CDR3 sequence (DNA): TGCGCCAGCAGCTCGGCGGCAGGGGTGAACACTGAAGCTTTCTTT. The chain recombines TRBV5-1 with TRBJ1-1; tentative D call: TRBD1 (6 bases). This CDR3 comprises 15 residues. CDR1 and CDR2 (germline): SGHRS, YFSETQ. Trimming stripped 3 bases from V and 0 bases from J, with 12 bases between.

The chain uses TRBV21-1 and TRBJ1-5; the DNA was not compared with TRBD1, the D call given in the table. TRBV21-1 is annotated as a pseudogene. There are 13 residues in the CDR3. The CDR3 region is CASSWAGWQPQHF. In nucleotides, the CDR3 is TGTGCCAGCAGCTGGGCAGGGTGGCAGCCCCAGCATTTT.

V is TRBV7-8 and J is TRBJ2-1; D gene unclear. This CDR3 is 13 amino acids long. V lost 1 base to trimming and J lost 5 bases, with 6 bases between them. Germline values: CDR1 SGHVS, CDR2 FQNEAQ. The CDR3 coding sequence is TGTGCCAGCAGCTTAGGGCACGACAATGAGCAGTTCTTC. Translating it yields CASSLGHDNEQFF.

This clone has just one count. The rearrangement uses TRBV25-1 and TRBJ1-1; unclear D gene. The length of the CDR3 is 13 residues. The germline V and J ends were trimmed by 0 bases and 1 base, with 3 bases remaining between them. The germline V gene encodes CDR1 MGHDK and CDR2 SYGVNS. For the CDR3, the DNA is TGTGCCAGCAGTGAATATCAGAACACTGAAGCTTTCTTT. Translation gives CASSEYQNTEAFF.

CDR3 in DNA: TGCGCCAGCAGCCCCGTCGGGACAGGGTACAATGAGCAGTTCTTC. It yields the protein CASSPVGTGYNEQFF. The rearrangement links TRBV5-1 to TRBJ2-1; 9 bases match TRBD1. This CDR3 has 15 amino acids. The trim removed 4 bases at V and 4 bases at J, leaving 6 bases unmatched. Germline V gives CDR1 SGHRS, CDR2 YFSETQ.

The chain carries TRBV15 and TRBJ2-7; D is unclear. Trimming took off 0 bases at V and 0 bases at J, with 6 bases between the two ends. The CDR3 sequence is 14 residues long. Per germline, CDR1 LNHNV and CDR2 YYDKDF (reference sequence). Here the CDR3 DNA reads TGTGCCACCAGCAGAGATAGGAGCTCCTACGAGCAGTACGTC. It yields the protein CATSRDRSSYEQYV.

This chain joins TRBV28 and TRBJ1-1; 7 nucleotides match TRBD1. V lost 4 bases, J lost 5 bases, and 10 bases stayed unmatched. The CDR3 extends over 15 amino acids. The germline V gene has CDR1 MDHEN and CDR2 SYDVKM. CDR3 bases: TGTGCCAGCAGTTCGGACACAGGGGATGGGACTGAAGCTTTCTTT. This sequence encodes CASSSDTGDGTEAFF.

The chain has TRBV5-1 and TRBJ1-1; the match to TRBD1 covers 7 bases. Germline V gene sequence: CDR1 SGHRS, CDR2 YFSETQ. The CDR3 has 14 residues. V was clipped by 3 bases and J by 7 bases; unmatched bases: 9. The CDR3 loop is CASSYSTGDLEAFF. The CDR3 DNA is TGCGCCAGCAGCTACTCCACAGGGGATCTTGAAGCTTTCTTT.

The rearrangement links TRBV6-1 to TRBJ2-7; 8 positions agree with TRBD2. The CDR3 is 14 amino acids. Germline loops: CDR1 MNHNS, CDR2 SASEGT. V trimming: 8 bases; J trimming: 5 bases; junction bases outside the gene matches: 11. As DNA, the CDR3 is TGTGCCAGCCGGGACGGGGGGGAATTTAACGAGCAGTACTTC. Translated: CASRDGGEFNEQYF.

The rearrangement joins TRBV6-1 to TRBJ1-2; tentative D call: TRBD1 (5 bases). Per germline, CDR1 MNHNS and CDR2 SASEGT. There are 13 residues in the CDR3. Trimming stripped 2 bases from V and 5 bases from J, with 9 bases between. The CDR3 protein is CASSELGGYGYTF. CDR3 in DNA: TGTGCCAGCAGTGAATTGGGGGGATATGGCTACACCTTC.

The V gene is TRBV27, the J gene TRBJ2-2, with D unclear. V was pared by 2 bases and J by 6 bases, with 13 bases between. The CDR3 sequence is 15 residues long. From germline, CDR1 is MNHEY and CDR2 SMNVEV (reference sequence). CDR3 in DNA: TGTGCCAGCAGTTTAAATGGGCAGTTCTCCGGGGAGCTGTTTTTT. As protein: CASSLNGQFSGELFF.

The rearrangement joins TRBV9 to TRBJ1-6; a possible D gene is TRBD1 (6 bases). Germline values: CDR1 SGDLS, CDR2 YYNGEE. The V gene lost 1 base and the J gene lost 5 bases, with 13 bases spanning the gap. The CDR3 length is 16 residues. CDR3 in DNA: TGTGCCAGCAGCGTATCGAGTTACAGGGATAATTCACCCCTCCACTTT. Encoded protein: CASSVSSYRDNSPLHF.

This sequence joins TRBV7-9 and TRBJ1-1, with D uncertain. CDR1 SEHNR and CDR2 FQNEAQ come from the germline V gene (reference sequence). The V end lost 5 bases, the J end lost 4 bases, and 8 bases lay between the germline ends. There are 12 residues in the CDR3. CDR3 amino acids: CASSPVFTEAFF. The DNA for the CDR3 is TGTGCCAGCAGCCCCGTTTTCACTGAAGCTTTCTTT.

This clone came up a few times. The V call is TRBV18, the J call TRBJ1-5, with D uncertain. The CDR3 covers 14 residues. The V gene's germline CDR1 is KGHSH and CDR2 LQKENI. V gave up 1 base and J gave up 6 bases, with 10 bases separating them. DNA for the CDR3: TGTGCCAGCTCACCACAGGGTGGGAGTCAGCCCCAGCATTTT. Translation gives CASSPQGGSQPQHF.

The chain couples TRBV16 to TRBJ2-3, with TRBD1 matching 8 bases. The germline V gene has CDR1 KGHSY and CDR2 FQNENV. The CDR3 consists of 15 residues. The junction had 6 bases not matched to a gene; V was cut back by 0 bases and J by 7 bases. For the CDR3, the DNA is TGTGCCAGCAGCCAATCGCCGACAGGGGCAAATACGCAGTATTTT. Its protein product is CASSQSPTGANTQYF.

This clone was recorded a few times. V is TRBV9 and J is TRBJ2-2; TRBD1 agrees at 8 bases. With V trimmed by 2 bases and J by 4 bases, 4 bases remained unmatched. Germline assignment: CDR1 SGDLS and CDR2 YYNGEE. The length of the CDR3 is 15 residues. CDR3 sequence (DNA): TGTGCCAGCAGCGTCAGGGGGCGGGGCACCGGGGAGCTGTTTTTT. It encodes CASSVRGRGTGELFF.